This paragraph covers one T cell receptor (beta chain) sequence. Its antigen is undetermined. Splitting of CD4+ cells produced CD45RA+ naive and CD45RA-negative memory subsets. CDR1 MNHNS and CDR2 SASEGT come from the germline V gene. The CDR3 is 15 residues long. V lost 7 bases and J lost 1, with 16 bases in between. This sample is part of a study of shared clonotypes between healthy human individuals. Study results and caveats: Larger richness was generally estimated for naive than memory subsets. Collection of samples was limited to blood; tissue repertoires likely differ.

In the original workflow: ImmunoSEQ only sent back junction sequences with no quality scores, so filtering was done differently. The data were produced by immunoSEQ multiplex PCR, yet TCRdb's version contains in-frame clones alone and is incomplete. That table supplies the V and J calls and clone size; D and trimming were determined from the DNA. The table has about 1 million clones, 75% to 85% seen once; the top ten hold approximately 0.52%. This chain links TRBV6-1 with TRBJ1-2, with a possible D match to TRBD1 (6 bases). The source of this sequence is a man aged 18 to 29 in good health. Some clones in this sample may be carry-over from other donors' samples. The sample was memory CD4+ T cells from PBMCs. Noted subset: CD45RA-negative fraction. CDR3 sequence reads: CASTAGTRNNYGYTF. The CDR3 region has the DNA TGTGCCAGCACTGCCGGGACAAGAAATAACTATGGCTACACCTTC.